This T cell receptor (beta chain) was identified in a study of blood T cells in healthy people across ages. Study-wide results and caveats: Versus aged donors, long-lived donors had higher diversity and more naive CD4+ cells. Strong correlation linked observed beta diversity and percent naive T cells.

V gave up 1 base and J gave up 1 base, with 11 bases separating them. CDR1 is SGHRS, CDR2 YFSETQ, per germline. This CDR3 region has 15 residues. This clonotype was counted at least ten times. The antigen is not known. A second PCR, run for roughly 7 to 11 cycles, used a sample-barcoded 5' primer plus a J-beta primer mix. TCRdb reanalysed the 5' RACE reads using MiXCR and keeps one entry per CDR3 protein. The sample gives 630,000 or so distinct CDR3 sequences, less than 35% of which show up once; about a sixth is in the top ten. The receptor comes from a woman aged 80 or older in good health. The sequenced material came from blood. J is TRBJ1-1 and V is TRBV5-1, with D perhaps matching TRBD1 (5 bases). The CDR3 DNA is TGCGCCAGCAGCTTGCAGGGCCACTCGAACACTGAAGCTTTCTTT. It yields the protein CASSLQGHSNTEAFF.